Shown below are 18 T cell receptor beta chains from a single sample sequenced in a study of shared clonotypes between healthy human individuals. Here immunoSEQ multiplex PCR was the method, and the copy in TCRdb shows in-frame clones only, minus some. Here the sample spans 730,000 or so clones, 60% to 80% being singletons. The specimen was memory CD4+ T cells sorted from blood. Subset denoted: CD45RA-negative fraction. The origin of the receptors is a woman in her 30s in good health.

The CDR3 protein is CASSPGAGEGETQYF. Written as DNA, the CDR3 is TGCGCCAGCAGCCCGGGTGCGGGGGAGGGAGAGACCCAGTACTTC. V is TRBV5-1 and J is TRBJ2-5; the match to TRBD2 covers 7 bases. CDR3 length: 15 residues. V lost 4 bases to trimming and J lost 4 bases; unmatched junction nucleotides: 10. Germline assignment: CDR1 SGHRS and CDR2 YFSETQ.

This rearrangement joins TRBV6-6 to TRBJ1-1; 9 bases agree with TRBD1. This CDR3 spans 13 amino acids. Germline CDR1 and CDR2: MNHNY and SVGAGI (reference sequence). V shed 5 bases, J shed 5 bases, and the junction held 3 bases outside the gene matches. CDR3 sequence reads: CASSTTGGTEAFF. CDR3 DNA: TGTGCCAGCAGTACGACAGGGGGTACTGAAGCTTTCTTT.

The J gene is TRBJ2-2, the V gene TRBV11-2; 8 positions match TRBD2. Germline CDR1 is SGHAT and CDR2 is FQNNGV. CDR3 length equals 16 residues. Trimming removed 5 bases from V and 3 bases from J; junction bases left unmatched: 8. In DNA form, the CDR3 reads TGTGCCAGCAGCCCATTAGCGGGAAAGTACACCGGGGAGCTGTTTTTT. The encoded protein is CASSPLAGKYTGELFF.

The chain combines TRBV7-9 with TRBJ2-7, with D hard to call. CDR1 is SEHNR and CDR2 is FQNEAQ in the germline V gene (reference sequence). CDR3 size: 14 residues. The ends were cut back, 5 bases at V and 2 bases at J, with 13 bases in the middle. CDR3 coding DNA: TGTGCCAGCAGCAAGGGCAGCCGGCCCTACGAGCAGTACTTC. Amino acid sequence: CASSKGSRPYEQYF. Variable domain in full (rest from reference TRBV7-9 and TRBJ2-7): DTGVSQNPRHKITKRGQNVTFRCDPISEHNRLYWYRQTLGQGPEFLTYFQNEAQLEKSRLLSDRFSAERPKGSFSTLEIQRTEQGDSAMYLCASSKGSRPYEQYFGPGTRLTVT.

This sequence joins TRBV19 and TRBJ2-2; D remains unclear. Per the germline V gene, CDR1 is LNHDA and CDR2 is SQIVND (reference sequence). The CDR3 has 12 amino acids. V lost 5 bases and J 5 bases, leaving 6 bases between the germline ends. The DNA of the CDR3 is TGTGCCAGTAGTGTATTGACCGGGGAGCTGTTTTTT. It encodes CASSVLTGELFF.

This chain joins TRBV11-3 and TRBJ2-1, with TRBD1 matching 7 bases. The CDR3 covers 15 residues. Germline CDR1 reads SGHNT; CDR2 reads YENEEA. With V trimmed by 0 bases and J by 4 bases, 3 bases remained unmatched. In DNA form, the CDR3 reads TGTGCCAGCAGCTTAGAACCAGGGGGATACAATGAGCAGTTCTTC. It specifies CASSLEPGGYNEQFF.

This clone was seen a single time. This chain uses TRBV2 with TRBJ1-3; D is ambiguous. Germline CDR1 is SNHLY and CDR2 is FYNNEI. The CDR3 consists of 12 residues. V lost 3 bases to trimming and J lost 8 bases, with 8 bases between them. In nucleotides, the CDR3 is TGTGCCAGCAGTGACTGGTCATACACCATATATTTT. Amino acid sequence: CASSDWSYTIYF.

This clone turned up a few times. The rearrangement links TRBV5-1 to TRBJ2-1, with D perhaps matching TRBD2 (5 bases). The V end was cut by 4 bases, the J end by 3 bases, with 5 bases between. This CDR3 comprises 12 residues. Germline V gives CDR1 SGHRS, CDR2 YFSETQ. In nucleotides, the CDR3 is TGCGCCAGCAGCCGGGACTACAATGAGCAGTTCTTC. Translating gives CASSRDYNEQFF. Based on the CDR3 plus reference TRBV5-1 and TRBJ2-1, the full variable domain is KAGVTQTPRYLIKTRGQQVTLSCSPISGHRSVSWYQQTPGQGLQFLFEYFSETQRNKGNFPGRFSGRQFSNSRSEMNVSTLELGDSALYLCASSRDYNEQFFGPGTRLTVL.

The V gene is TRBV5-4, the J gene TRBJ2-2; D remains unclear. The V end was cut by 4 bases, the J end by 5 bases, with 15 bases between. CDR3 length: 15 residues. Germline V gene data show CDR1 as SGHNT and CDR2 as YYREEE (reference sequence). The CDR3 protein is CASSPPPPYTGELFF. The DNA for the CDR3 is TGTGCCAGCAGCCCTCCCCCTCCATATACCGGGGAGCTGTTTTTT.

This sequence joins TRBV14 and TRBJ1-2; perhaps TRBD1 as D (5 bases). V dropped 5 bases and J dropped 8 bases, with 15 bases sitting between them. CDR1 SGHDN and CDR2 FVKESK come from the germline V gene. The CDR3 runs to 13 residues. The CDR3 protein is CASSLARVGGYTF. The CDR3 DNA follows: TGTGCCAGCAGCTTAGCCAGGGTGGGCGGCTACACCTTC.

About this clone itself: Other nucleotide sequences from this sample produce the same CDR3. This chain's CDR3 is CASSLDLRWTEAFF. The CDR3 nucleotides are TGTGCCAGCAGCTTGGACCTAAGATGGACTGAAGCTTTCTTT. The chain uses TRBV7-2 and TRBJ1-1; D unclear. Trimming shortened V by 3 bases and J by 5 bases, and 13 bases separated the two germline ends. The germline gives CDR1 SGHTA, CDR2 FQGNSA. This CDR3 has 14 residues.

The V gene is TRBV18, the J gene TRBJ2-6; possibly TRBD1 or TRBD2 for D (5 bases each). V was shortened by 3 bases and J by 0 bases, with 21 bases between the two germline ends. Germline assignment: CDR1 KGHSH and CDR2 LQKENI. This CDR3 has 20 residues. The CDR3 is CASSPWPTGLHSSGANVLTF. CDR3 coding DNA: TGTGCCAGCTCACCCTGGCCCACGGGGCTCCATAGCTCTGGGGCCAACGTCCTGACTTTC.

Written as DNA, the CDR3 is TGTGCCAGCTCACCTCCGGGCCCTAGGGAAAAACTGTTTTTT. Amino acids: CASSPPGPREKLFF. The chain is built from TRBV18 and TRBJ1-4; D not resolved. The CDR3 consists of 14 residues. Trimming cost V 3 bases and J 8 bases, with 13 bases left between them. Germline V gene lookup returns CDR1 KGHSH and CDR2 LQKENI. Full variable domain (remainder filled in from reference TRBV18 and TRBJ1-4): NAGVMQNPRHLVRRRGQEARLRCSPMKGHSHVYWYRQLPEEGLKFMVYLQKENIIDESGMPKERFSAEFPKEGPSILRIQQVVRGDSAAYFCASSPPGPREKLFFGSGTQLSVL.

The sample holds one count of this clone. CDR3 bases: TGTGCCAGCAGCTTCCGACAACCCTATGGCTACACCTTC. Translation: CASSFRQPYGYTF. The chain carries TRBV5-6 and TRBJ1-2; D remains ambiguous. The CDR3 contains 13 residues. Looked up from germline, CDR1 is SGHDT and CDR2 is YYEEEE. With 2 bases removed from V and 4 bases from J, the gap between germline ends came to 9 bases.

This chain uses TRBV18 with TRBJ1-5; D remains unclear. Trimming left V 2 bases short and J 7 bases short, with 9 bases between. This CDR3 contains 13 residues. Germline loops: CDR1 KGHSH, CDR2 LQKENI. The CDR3 reads CASSPEEQQPQHF. The CDR3 coding sequence is TGTGCCAGCTCACCAGAGGAACAACAGCCCCAGCATTTT. Filled out from reference TRBV18 and TRBJ1-5, the complete variable domain reads NAGVMQNPRHLVRRRGQEARLRCSPMKGHSHVYWYRQLPEEGLKFMVYLQKENIIDESGMPKERFSAEFPKEGPSILRIQQVVRGDSAAYFCASSPEEQQPQHFGDGTRLSIL.

The V and J genes are TRBV6-5 and TRBJ2-1, with 8 bases lining up with TRBD2. Germline V gene data show CDR1 as MNHEY and CDR2 as SVGAGI. The CDR3 has 14 amino acids. With V trimmed by 6 bases and J by 8 bases, 9 bases remained unmatched. The CDR3 region is CASRPPGRGDEQFF. The CDR3 nucleotides read TGTGCCAGCAGACCCCCCGGGAGGGGCGATGAGCAGTTCTTC.

The chain couples TRBV7-7 to TRBJ2-3, with 7 bases aligning to TRBD1. Germline V gene sequence: CDR1 SSHAT, CDR2 FNYEAQ (reference sequence). This CDR3 spans 17 amino acids. V shed 4 bases, J shed 1 base, and the junction held 11 bases outside the gene matches. CDR3 bases: TGTGCCAGCAGCTCTTCCATCTTAGACAGGGGCACAGATACGCAGTATTTT. This codes for CASSSSILDRGTDTQYF. Full variable domain (remainder filled in from reference TRBV7-7 and TRBJ2-3): GAGVSQSPRYKVTKRGQDVTLRCDPISSHATLYWYQQALGQGPEFLTYFNYEAQPDKSGLPSDRFSAERPEGSISTLTIQRTEQRDSAMYRCASSSSILDRGTDTQYFGPGTRLTVL.

This clone was counted only a few times. The rearrangement uses TRBV19 and TRBJ2-2; no firm D call. CDR3 size: 14 residues. Trimming pared 1 base from V and 5 bases from J, leaving 8 bases between. Germline V gene data show CDR1 as LNHDA and CDR2 as SQIVND (reference sequence). The CDR3 reads CASSIGQVTGELFF. The CDR3 DNA sequence: TGTGCCAGTAGTATAGGACAAGTTACCGGGGAGCTGTTTTTT.